This TCR beta chain is from a study of blood T cell repertoires in COVID-19. Study background: The study drew acute and convalescent COVID-19 samples from the United States, Italy and Spain. Nucleic acid was either cDNA or gDNA, and it came from T cells, B-cell-depleted T cells, or PBMCs.

Germline V gene data show CDR1 as SGHAT and CDR2 as FQNNGV. This CDR3 has 13 amino acids. V was trimmed by 6 bases and J by 4 bases, leaving 10 bases between them. As handled by the study authors: Nucleated cell counts were estimated from reference gene primer amplification. Using immunoSEQ multiplex PCR, the repertoire was profiled, and TCRdb retains in-frame clones only, with some absent. V and J calls and clone size are as listed in that table; D and trimming were resolved from the DNA. The sample lists 400,000 to 450,000 clones, 80% to 90% occurring once. This TCR came from a man younger than 35 with COVID-19, enrolled during active disease. The sample comprised peripheral blood. This chain joins TRBV11-2 and TRBJ1-5, with D unclear. This chain's CDR3 is CASSRESNQPQHF. Here the CDR3 DNA reads TGTGCCAGCAGTAGGGAGTCAAATCAGCCCCAGCATTTT.